Each of the 21 T cell receptor beta chains below was sequenced from the same sample in a study of identical twins. One entry per CDR3 protein, called by TCRdb with MiXCR from the 5' RACE reads. This sample has about 480,000 distinct CDR3 sequences, with 14% found just once. Another study also made use of these data, one on yellow fever vaccine responses in identical twins.

The sequenced material came from CD4+ T cells sorted from blood. The receptor source for this set is a woman between 18 and 30 years old in good health.

The chain links TRBV20-1 to TRBJ2-3, with 14 positions matching TRBD2. Germline values: CDR1 DFQATT, CDR2 SNEGSKA (reference sequence). The CDR3 contains 16 residues. The trim removed 5 bases at V and 1 base at J, leaving 5 bases unmatched. DNA of the CDR3: TGCAGTGCTTGGGGACTAGCGGGGGCGGGCACAGATACGCAGTATTTT. It translates to CSAWGLAGAGTDTQYF.

With regard to this clonotype: One base away lies a much larger clone, so this may be a sequencing read error. This rearrangement joins TRBV4-2 to TRBJ2-3, with D tentatively TRBD1 (6 bases). The V end lost 4 bases, the J end lost 4 bases, and 21 bases lay between the germline ends. CDR3 size: 17 residues. The V gene's germline CDR1 is LGHNA and CDR2 YNFKEQ. The CDR3 sequence is CASSPRSGGRSSDTQYF. The CDR3 DNA sequence: TGTGCCAGCAGCCCCCGAAGTGGGGGCAGGAGTTCAGATACGCAGTATTTT.

This clonotype was seen a few times. The chain has TRBV28 and TRBJ2-7; 8 bases line up with TRBD1. V lost 5 bases, J lost 4 bases, and 10 bases stayed unmatched. Germline assignment: CDR1 MDHEN and CDR2 SYDVKM. This CDR3 region has 15 residues. CDR3 loop: CASSQQGVVGYEQYF. CDR3 nucleotide sequence: TGTGCCAGCAGTCAACAGGGGGTCGTAGGGTACGAGCAGTACTTC.

The rearrangement joins TRBV20-1 to TRBJ2-3; D not certain. Germline CDR1 and CDR2: DFQATT and SNEGSKA (reference sequence). With 5 bases removed from V and 2 bases from J, the gap between germline ends came to 5 bases. The CDR3 covers 11 residues. CDR3 nucleotide sequence: TGCAGTGCTGGGGTCACAGATACGCAGTATTTT. Residues: CSAGVTDTQYF.

V and J are TRBV10-3 and TRBJ1-4; TRBD1 is a possible D gene (5 bases). CDR3 length: 14 residues. Per germline, CDR1 ENHRY and CDR2 SYGVKD. Trimming removed 0 bases at V and 4 bases at J, with 6 bases between. DNA for the CDR3: TGTGCCATCAGTGAGTCAGGGGATAATGAAAAACTGTTTTTT. The encoded protein is CAISESGDNEKLFF.

This clonotype was seen only a few times. The chain is built from TRBV29-1 and TRBJ1-1; no reliable D call. The CDR3 runs 12 residues. V dropped 5 bases and J dropped 0 bases, with 7 bases sitting between them. From germline, CDR1 is SQVTM and CDR2 ANQGSEA. The DNA for the CDR3 is TGCAGCGTTAAGGCGGTGAACACTGAAGCTTTCTTT. Translation: CSVKAVNTEAFF.

This chain connects TRBV4-1 to TRBJ2-2; D perhaps matches TRBD1 (6 bases). CDR1 is MGHRA, CDR2 YSYEKL, per germline. The V and J ends lost 0 bases and 3 bases respectively, with 11 bases between them. CDR3 length: 16 residues. CDR3 bases: TGCGCCAGCAGCCAAGAGGGCAGGGGACACACCGGGGAGCTGTTTTTT. This codes for CASSQEGRGHTGELFF.

In its sample, this clonotype was seen a few times. The chain has TRBV20-1 and TRBJ2-7; 8 positions agree with TRBD2. Germline loops: CDR1 DFQATT, CDR2 SNEGSKA (reference sequence). The CDR3 has 14 residues. The V segment lost 0 bases and the J segment 6 bases; nucleotides outside the gene matches: 7. CDR3 DNA: TGCAGTGCTAGAGATCTGAGCGGGAGCCTCGAGCAGTACTTC. Amino acids: CSARDLSGSLEQYF.

The CDR3 nucleotides read TGTGCCAGCTCACCCATCAGGGACTCACCCCTCCACTTT. It codes for CASSPIRDSPLHF. The rearrangement links TRBV18 to TRBJ1-6; D may be TRBD1 (5 bases). Deletions cut 3 bases from V and 10 bases from J, with 10 bases between. This CDR3 is 13 amino acids long. Germline lookup yields CDR1 KGHSH and CDR2 LQKENI.

This clonotype has more than one count but fewer than ten. This sequence joins TRBV28 and TRBJ1-6; D is perhaps TRBD1 (6 bases). Between the trimmed V and J ends, which lost 7 bases and 6 bases, there was a span of 16 bases. The germline V gene has CDR1 MDHEN and CDR2 SYDVKM. CDR3 length: 15 amino acids. The CDR3 DNA sequence: TGTGCCAGCATCGCCGGACAGTTGATTAATTCACCCCTCCACTTT. Its translation is CASIAGQLINSPLHF.

This clonotype was seen more than once but under ten times. The V call is TRBV28, the J call TRBJ2-7; the D gene could be TRBD1 or TRBD2 (6 bases each). This CDR3 has 13 amino acids. V was cut by 7 bases and J by 4 bases, with 14 bases left in between. Per germline, CDR1 MDHEN and CDR2 SYDVKM. CDR3 region: CASKNGGGYEQYF. The CDR3 nucleotides are TGTGCCAGCAAAAACGGAGGGGGGTACGAGCAGTACTTC. The whole variable domain, remainder taken from reference TRBV28 and TRBJ2-7, is DVKVTQSSRYLVKRTGEKVFLECVQDMDHENMFWYRQDPGLGLRLIYFSYDVKMKEKGDIPEGYSVSREKKERFSLILESASTNQTSMYLCASKNGGGYEQYFGPGTRLTVT.

This clonotype was counted a few times. CDR3 nucleotide sequence: TGTGCCTGGAGTGTCCGGGGGTGGGGGACTGAAGCTTTCTTT. It codes for CAWSVRGWGTEAFF. This chain uses TRBV30 with TRBJ1-1, with TRBD1 as a possible D gene (5 bases). The V end was cut by 0 bases, the J end by 5 bases, with 13 bases between. CDR3 length: 14 amino acids. CDR1 and CDR2 from the germline V gene are GTSNPN and SVGIG (reference sequence).

This clonotype has just a few counts. The CDR3 loop is CSARENRGAANEKLFF. The DNA of the CDR3 is TGCAGTGCTAGAGAAAACAGGGGGGCGGCTAATGAAAAACTGTTTTTT. The rearrangement joins TRBV20-1 to TRBJ1-4, with 8 bases matching TRBD1. CDR1 is DFQATT and CDR2 is SNEGSKA in the germline V gene (reference sequence). The V segment lost 0 bases and the J segment 3 bases; nucleotides outside the gene matches: 6. CDR3 length: 16 amino acids.

V usage is TRBV9 and J usage is TRBJ2-1; D is uncertain. V was clipped by 2 bases and J by 0 bases, with 12 bases between them. CDR3 length: 16 residues. The germline V gene has CDR1 SGDLS and CDR2 YYNGEE. CDR3 nucleotides: TGTGCCAGCAGCGTCTCGGACCACTACTCCTACAATGAGCAGTTCTTC. This sequence encodes CASSVSDHYSYNEQFF.

The chain joins TRBV24-1 to TRBJ2-5; a weak D match, TRBD1 (6 bases). The CDR3 consists of 15 residues. The germline gives CDR1 KGHDR, CDR2 SFDVKD. Trimming shortened V by 3 bases and J by 5 bases, and 15 bases separated the two germline ends. For the CDR3, the DNA is TGTGCCACCAGTGATCCGAGGGGGTCCGGGGAGACCCAGTACTTC. Translating it yields CATSDPRGSGETQYF.

This clonotype was detected only a few times. V is TRBV3-1 and J is TRBJ2-1; TRBD2 matches at 7 bases. Trimming removed 0 bases from V and 2 bases from J; junction bases left unmatched: 7. This CDR3 spans 17 amino acids. Germline V gene lookup returns CDR1 LGHDT and CDR2 YNNKEL (reference sequence). The CDR3 here is CASSQDLIGRPYNEQFF. The CDR3 coding sequence is TGTGCCAGCAGCCAAGATCTTATCGGGAGGCCCTACAATGAGCAGTTCTTC.

The table lists this clonotype with a few counts. V and J are TRBV7-8 and TRBJ2-2, with D possibly being TRBD2 (5 bases). Trimming cost V 1 base and J 4 bases, with 13 bases left between them. The germline V gene has CDR1 SGHVS and CDR2 FQNEAQ. This CDR3 region has 16 residues. The CDR3 nucleotides are TGTGCCAGCAGCTTAGGTGACGGGGTCGGCACCGGGGAGCTGTTTTTT. Encoded protein: CASSLGDGVGTGELFF.

The V gene is TRBV5-1, the J gene TRBJ2-4; unclear D gene. Germline V gene lookup returns CDR1 SGHRS and CDR2 YFSETQ. V gave up 2 bases and J gave up 6 bases, with 9 bases separating them. The CDR3 is 13 amino acids. CDR3: CASSLGSSNIQYF. CDR3 in DNA: TGCGCCAGCAGCTTAGGCTCCTCAAACATTCAGTACTTC.

The rearrangement joins TRBV10-3 to TRBJ2-3; no definite D call. This CDR3 has 14 residues. Trimming removed 7 bases at V and 2 bases at J, with 13 bases between. Per germline, CDR1 ENHRY and CDR2 SYGVKD. CDR3: CAIMRSADTDTQYF. The DNA for the CDR3 is TGTGCCATCATGCGTTCGGCCGACACAGATACGCAGTATTTT.

This clonotype occurred a few times. The chain uses TRBV24-1 and TRBJ2-1; TRBD2 is a possible D gene (5 bases). The CDR3 totals 16 residues. Per the germline V gene, CDR1 is KGHDR and CDR2 is SFDVKD. V lost 2 bases and J lost 9, with 19 bases in between. The CDR3 region has the DNA TGTGCCACCAGTGATTCCCGAAGACAACTAGGTGCTGAGCAGTTCTTC. Residues: CATSDSRRQLGAEQFF.

This chain joins TRBV5-4 and TRBJ2-3; 8 nucleotides align to TRBD1. CDR3 length: 17 residues. Per the germline V gene, CDR1 is SGHNT and CDR2 is YYREEE (reference sequence). The J segment lost 5 bases and the V segment lost 4 bases, leaving 15 bases of the junction unmatched. CDR3 sequence (DNA): TGTGCCAGCAGCATACCCAGGGGGCAGGGAGTAGGAGATACGCAGTATTTT. Translating gives CASSIPRGQGVGDTQYF.